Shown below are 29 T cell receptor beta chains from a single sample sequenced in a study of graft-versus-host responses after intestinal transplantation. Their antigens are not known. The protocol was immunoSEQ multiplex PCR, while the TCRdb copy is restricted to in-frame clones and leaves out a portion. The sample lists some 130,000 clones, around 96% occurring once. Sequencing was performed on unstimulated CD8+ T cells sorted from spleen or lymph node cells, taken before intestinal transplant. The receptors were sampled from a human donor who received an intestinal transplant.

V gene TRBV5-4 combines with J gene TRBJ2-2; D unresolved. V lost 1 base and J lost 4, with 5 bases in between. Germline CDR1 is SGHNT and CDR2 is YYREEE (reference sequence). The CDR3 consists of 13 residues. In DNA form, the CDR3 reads TGTGCCAGCAGCTTGACGGTCACCGGGGAGCTGTTTTTT. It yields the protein CASSLTVTGELFF.

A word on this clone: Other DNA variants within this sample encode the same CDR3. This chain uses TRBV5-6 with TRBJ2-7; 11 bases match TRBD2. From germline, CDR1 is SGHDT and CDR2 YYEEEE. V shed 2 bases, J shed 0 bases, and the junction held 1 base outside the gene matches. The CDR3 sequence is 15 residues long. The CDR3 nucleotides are TGTGCCAGCAGCTTAGGACTAGCGGGCTCCTACGAGCAGTACTTC. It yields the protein CASSLGLAGSYEQYF. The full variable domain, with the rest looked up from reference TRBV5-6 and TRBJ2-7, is DAGVTQSPTHLIKTRGQQVTLRCSPKSGHDTVSWYQQALGQGPQFIFQYYEEEERQRGNFPDRFSGHQFPNYSSELNVNALLLGDSALYLCASSLGLAGSYEQYFGPGTRLTVT.

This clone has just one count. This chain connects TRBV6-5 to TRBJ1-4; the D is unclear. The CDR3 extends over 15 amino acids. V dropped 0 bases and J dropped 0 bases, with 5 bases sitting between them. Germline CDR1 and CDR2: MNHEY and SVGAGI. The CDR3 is CASSYSQPTNEKLFF. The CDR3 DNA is TGTGCCAGCAGTTACTCGCAGCCAACTAATGAAAAACTGTTTTTT.

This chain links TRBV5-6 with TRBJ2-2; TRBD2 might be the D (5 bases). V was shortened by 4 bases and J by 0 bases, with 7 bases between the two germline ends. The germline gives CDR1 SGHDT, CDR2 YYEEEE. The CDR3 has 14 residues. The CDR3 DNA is TGTGCCAGCAGCAGGACTGCGAACACCGGGGAGCTGTTTTTT. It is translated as CASSRTANTGELFF. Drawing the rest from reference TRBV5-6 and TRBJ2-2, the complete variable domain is DAGVTQSPTHLIKTRGQQVTLRCSPKSGHDTVSWYQQALGQGPQFIFQYYEEEERQRGNFPDRFSGHQFPNYSSELNVNALLLGDSALYLCASSRTANTGELFFGEGSRLTVL.

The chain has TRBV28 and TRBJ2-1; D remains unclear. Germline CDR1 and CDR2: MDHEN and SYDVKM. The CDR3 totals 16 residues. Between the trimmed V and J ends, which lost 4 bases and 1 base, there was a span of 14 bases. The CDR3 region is CASSSIRHASYNEQFF. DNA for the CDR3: TGTGCCAGCAGTTCGATACGACACGCTTCCTACAATGAGCAGTTCTTC.

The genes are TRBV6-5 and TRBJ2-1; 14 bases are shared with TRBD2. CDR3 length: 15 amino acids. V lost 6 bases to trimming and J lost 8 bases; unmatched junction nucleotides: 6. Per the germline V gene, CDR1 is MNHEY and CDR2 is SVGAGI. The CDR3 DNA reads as TGTGCCAGCAGCCCCGGGACTAGCGGGAGATATGAGCAGTTCTTC. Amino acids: CASSPGTSGRYEQFF.

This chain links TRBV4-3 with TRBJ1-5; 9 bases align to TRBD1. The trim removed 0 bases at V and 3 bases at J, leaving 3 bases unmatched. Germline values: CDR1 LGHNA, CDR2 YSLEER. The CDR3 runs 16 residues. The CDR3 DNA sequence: TGCGCCAGCAGCCAAGACAGGACAGGGGACAATCAGCCCCAGCATTTT. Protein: CASSQDRTGDNQPQHF.

In nucleotides, the CDR3 is TGTGCCAGCAGCTTGGGCCAGGGGGCGAGCGAGCAGTACTTC. Translation: CASSLGQGASEQYF. The chain couples TRBV5-4 to TRBJ2-7; 8 bases map to TRBD1. Per germline, CDR1 SGHNT and CDR2 YYREEE (reference sequence). The V gene end was trimmed by 0 bases and the J gene end by 6 bases; junction bases not matched to a gene: 5. The CDR3 extends over 14 amino acids.

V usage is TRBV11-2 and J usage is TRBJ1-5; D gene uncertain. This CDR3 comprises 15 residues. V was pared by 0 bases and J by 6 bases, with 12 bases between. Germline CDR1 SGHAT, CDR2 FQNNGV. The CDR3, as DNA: TGTGCCAGCAGCTTAGAGCCGGGGAGGACTCAGCCCCAGCATTTT. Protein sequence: CASSLEPGRTQPQHF.

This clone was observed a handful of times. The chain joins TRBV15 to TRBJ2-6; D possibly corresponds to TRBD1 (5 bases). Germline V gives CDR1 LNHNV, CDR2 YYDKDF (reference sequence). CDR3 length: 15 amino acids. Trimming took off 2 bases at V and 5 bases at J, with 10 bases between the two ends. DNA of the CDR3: TGTGCCACCAGCAGATACAGGCTCTGGGCCAACGTCCTGACTTTC. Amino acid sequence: CATSRYRLWANVLTF.

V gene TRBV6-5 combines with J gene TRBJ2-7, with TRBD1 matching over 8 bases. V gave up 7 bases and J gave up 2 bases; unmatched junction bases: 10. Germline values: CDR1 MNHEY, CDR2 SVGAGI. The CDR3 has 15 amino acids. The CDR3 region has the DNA TGTGCCAGCAAGCCTGGGGACAGGACCACCTACGAGCAGTACTTC. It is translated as CASKPGDRTTYEQYF.

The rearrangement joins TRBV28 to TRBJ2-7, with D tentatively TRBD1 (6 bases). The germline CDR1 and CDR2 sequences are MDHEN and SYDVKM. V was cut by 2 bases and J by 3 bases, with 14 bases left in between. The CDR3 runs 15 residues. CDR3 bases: TGTGCCAGCAGTTTACCCCGGGACATCCACTACGAGCAGTACTTC. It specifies CASSLPRDIHYEQYF.

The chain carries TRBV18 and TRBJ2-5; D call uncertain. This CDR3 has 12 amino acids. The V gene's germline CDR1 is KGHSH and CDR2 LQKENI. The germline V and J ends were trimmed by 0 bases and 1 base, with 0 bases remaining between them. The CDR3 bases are TGTGCCAGCTCACCACCCCAAGAGACCCAGTACTTC. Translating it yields CASSPPQETQYF.

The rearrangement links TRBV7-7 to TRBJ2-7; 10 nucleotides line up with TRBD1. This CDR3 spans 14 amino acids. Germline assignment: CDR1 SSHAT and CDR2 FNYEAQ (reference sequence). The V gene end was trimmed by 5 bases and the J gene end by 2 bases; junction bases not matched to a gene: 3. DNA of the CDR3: TGTGCCAGCAGCGAGGGACAGGGGACCTACGAGCAGTACTTC. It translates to CASSEGQGTYEQYF.

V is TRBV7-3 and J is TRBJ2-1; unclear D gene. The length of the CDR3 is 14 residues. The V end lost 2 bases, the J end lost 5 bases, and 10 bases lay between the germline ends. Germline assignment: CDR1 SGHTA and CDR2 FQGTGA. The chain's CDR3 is CASSLWSENNEQFF. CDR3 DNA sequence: TGTGCCAGCAGCTTATGGTCCGAGAACAATGAGCAGTTCTTC.

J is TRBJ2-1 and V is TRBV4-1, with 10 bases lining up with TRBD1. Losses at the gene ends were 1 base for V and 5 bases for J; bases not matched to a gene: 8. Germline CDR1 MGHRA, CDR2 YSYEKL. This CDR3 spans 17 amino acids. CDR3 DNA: TGCGCCAGCAGCCAAGGGGCAGGACAGGGGGGTCACAATGAGCAGTTCTTC. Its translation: CASSQGAGQGGHNEQFF.

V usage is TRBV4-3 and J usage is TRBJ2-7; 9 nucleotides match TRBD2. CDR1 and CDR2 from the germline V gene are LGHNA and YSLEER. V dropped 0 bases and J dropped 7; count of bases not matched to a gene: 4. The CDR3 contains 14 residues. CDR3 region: CASSQELAGVEQYF. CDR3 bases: TGCGCCAGCAGCCAAGAATTAGCGGGGGTTGAGCAGTACTTC.

The CDR3 DNA reads as TGTGCCAGCAGCTTAGGGGCACAGGGCTCCTACAATGAGCAGTTCTTC. Amino acid sequence: CASSLGAQGSYNEQFF. The V call is TRBV7-3, the J call TRBJ2-1, with D possibly TRBD1 on 6 matching bases. Germline V gives CDR1 SGHTA, CDR2 FQGTGA. The germline V and J ends were trimmed by 2 bases and 0 bases, with 11 bases remaining between them. The CDR3 is 16 amino acids.

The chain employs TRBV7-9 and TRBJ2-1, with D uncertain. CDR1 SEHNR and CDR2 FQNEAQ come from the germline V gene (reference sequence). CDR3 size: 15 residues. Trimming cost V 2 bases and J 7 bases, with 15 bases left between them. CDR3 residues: CASSLTGPPPNEQFF. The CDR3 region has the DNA TGTGCCAGCAGCTTAACCGGGCCACCCCCGAATGAGCAGTTCTTC. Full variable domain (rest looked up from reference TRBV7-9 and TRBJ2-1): DTGVSQNPRHKITKRGQNVTFRCDPISEHNRLYWYRQTLGQGPEFLTYFQNEAQLEKSRLLSDRFSAERPKGSFSTLEIQRTEQGDSAMYLCASSLTGPPPNEQFFGPGTRLTVL.

The CDR3 DNA reads as TGTGCCAGCAGTGGGGACTCCTGGAACTATGGCTACACCTTC. Translating it yields CASSGDSWNYGYTF. The chain links TRBV6-1 to TRBJ1-2; weak D call: TRBD1 (5 bases). V gave up 4 bases and J gave up 2 bases, with 11 bases separating them. This CDR3 spans 14 amino acids. The germline V gene has CDR1 MNHNS and CDR2 SASEGT.

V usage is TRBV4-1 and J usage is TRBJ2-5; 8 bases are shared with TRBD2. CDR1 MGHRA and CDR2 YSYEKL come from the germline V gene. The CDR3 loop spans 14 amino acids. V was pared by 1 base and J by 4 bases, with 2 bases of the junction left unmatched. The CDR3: CASSQGTSLETQYF. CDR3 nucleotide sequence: TGCGCCAGCAGCCAAGGGACTAGCTTAGAGACCCAGTACTTC.

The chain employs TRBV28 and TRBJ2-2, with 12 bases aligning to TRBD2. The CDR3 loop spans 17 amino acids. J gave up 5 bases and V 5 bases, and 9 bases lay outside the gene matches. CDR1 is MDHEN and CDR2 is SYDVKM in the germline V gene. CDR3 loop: CASSPTRGTSGTGELFF. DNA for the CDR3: TGTGCCAGCAGTCCTACCCGGGGGACTAGCGGGACCGGGGAGCTGTTTTTT.

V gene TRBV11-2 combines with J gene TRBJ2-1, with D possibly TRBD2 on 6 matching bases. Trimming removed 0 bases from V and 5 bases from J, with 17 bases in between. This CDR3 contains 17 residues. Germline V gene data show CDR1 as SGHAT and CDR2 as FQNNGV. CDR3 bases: TGTGCCAGCAGCTTAGAGCCCAGGCGGACTACTGACAATGAGCAGTTCTTC. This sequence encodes CASSLEPRRTTDNEQFF.

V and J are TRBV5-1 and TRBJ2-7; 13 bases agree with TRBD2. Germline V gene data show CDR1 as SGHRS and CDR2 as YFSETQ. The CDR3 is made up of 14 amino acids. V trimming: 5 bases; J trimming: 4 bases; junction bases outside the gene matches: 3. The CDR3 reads CASSSGLAGYEQYF. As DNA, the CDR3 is TGCGCCAGCAGTTCGGGACTAGCGGGATACGAGCAGTACTTC.

The CDR3: CASSLDKYGYTF. CDR3 coding DNA: TGTGCCAGCAGCTTAGACAAGTATGGCTACACCTTC. This sequence joins TRBV7-2 and TRBJ1-2, with unresolved D. Trimming shortened V by 1 base and J by 5 bases, and 5 bases separated the two germline ends. This CDR3 comprises 12 residues. Germline loops: CDR1 SGHTA, CDR2 FQGNSA.

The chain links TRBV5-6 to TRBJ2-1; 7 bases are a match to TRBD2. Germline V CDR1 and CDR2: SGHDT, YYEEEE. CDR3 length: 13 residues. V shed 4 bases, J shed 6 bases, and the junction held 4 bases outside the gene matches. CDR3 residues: CASSPTGGNEQFF. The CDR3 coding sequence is TGTGCCAGCAGCCCAACGGGGGGCAATGAGCAGTTCTTC.

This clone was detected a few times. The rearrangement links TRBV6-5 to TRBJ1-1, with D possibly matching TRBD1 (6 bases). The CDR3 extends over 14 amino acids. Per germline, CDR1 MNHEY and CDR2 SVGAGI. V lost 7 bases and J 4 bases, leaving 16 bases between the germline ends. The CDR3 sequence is CASTTQGGGTEAFF. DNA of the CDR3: TGTGCCAGCACCACACAGGGAGGGGGCACTGAAGCTTTCTTT.

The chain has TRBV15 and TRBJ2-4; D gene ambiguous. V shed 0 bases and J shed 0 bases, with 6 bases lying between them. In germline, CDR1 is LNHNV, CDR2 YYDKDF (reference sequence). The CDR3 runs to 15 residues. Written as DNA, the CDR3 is TGTGCCACCAGCAGAGATCCCTTAGCCAAAAACATTCAGTACTTC. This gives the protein CATSRDPLAKNIQYF.

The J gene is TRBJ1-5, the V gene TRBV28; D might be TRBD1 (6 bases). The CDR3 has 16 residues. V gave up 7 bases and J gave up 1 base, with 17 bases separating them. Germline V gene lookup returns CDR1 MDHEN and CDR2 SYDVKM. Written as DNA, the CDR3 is TGTGCCAGCACCATAATCCTCGGGGGCAGCAATCAGCCCCAGCATTTT. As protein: CASTIILGGSNQPQHF.